This passage covers 3 T cell receptor beta chains from one sample sequenced in a study of glioma-infiltrating T cells. Amplification of TCR alpha and beta CDR3 regions from RNA used iRepertoire nested multiplex PCR. TCRdb processed the multiplex PCR reads anew with MiXCR; each CDR3 protein has one entry. The data contain roughly 350,000 distinct CDR3 sequences, 41% of them singletons. The sample was glioma tissue, nonneoplastic brain tissue, or PBMCs (not recorded which). The receptors were gathered from a human donor with low-grade glioma or glioblastoma, undergoing nonglioma brain surgery, or in good health (not recorded which).

This clonotype was detected ten times or more. The chain is built from TRBV27 and TRBJ2-1; 7 bases are a match to TRBD2. Germline assignment: CDR1 MNHEY and CDR2 SMNVEV (reference sequence). The CDR3 runs 12 residues. Losses at the gene ends were 4 bases for V and 7 bases for J; bases not matched to a gene: 1. CDR3 bases: TGTGCCAGCAGTTCAGCGGGAAATGAGCAGTTCTTC. As protein: CASSSAGNEQFF.

This clonotype was seen ten or more times. V is TRBV6-2 or TRBV6-3 and J is TRBJ1-1; D is ambiguous. V lost 6 bases and J lost 1, with 15 bases in between. Germline V gene lookup returns CDR1 MNHEY and CDR2 SVGEGT. CDR3 length equals 15 residues. The CDR3 sequence: CASSYTGKRNTEAFF. In DNA, the CDR3 is TGTGCCAGCAGCTACACGGGGAAACGGAACACTGAAGCTTTCTTT.

This clonotype was found a few times. The gene calls are TRBV20-1 and TRBJ2-5; 13 bases match TRBD2. Germline CDR1 reads DFQATT; CDR2 reads SNEGSKA (reference sequence). CDR3 size: 13 residues. V shed 5 bases and J 4 bases; nucleotides not matched to a gene: 1. This chain's CDR3 is CSAGLAGVETQYF. CDR3 coding DNA: TGCAGTGCTGGACTAGCGGGAGTAGAGACCCAGTACTTC.